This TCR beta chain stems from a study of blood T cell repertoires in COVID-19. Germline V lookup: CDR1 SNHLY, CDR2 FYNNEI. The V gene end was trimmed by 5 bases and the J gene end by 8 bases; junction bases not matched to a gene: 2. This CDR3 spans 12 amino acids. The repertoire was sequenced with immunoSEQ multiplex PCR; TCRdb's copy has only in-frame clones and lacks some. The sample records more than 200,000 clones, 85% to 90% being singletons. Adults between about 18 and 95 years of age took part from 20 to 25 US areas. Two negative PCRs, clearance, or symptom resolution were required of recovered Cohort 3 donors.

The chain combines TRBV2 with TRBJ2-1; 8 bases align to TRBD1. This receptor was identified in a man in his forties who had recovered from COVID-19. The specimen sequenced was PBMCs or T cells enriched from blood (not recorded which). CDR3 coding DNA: TGTGCCAGCAGTACAGGGGGGCATGAGCAGTTCTTC. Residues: CASSTGGHEQFF. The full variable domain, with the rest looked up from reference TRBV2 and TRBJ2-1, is EPEVTQTPSHQVTQMGQEVILRCVPISNHLYFYWYRQILGQKVEFLVSFYNNEISEKSEIFDDQFSVERPDGSNFTLKIRSTKLEDSAMYFCASSTGGHEQFFGPGTRLTVL.